Listed below are T cell receptor beta chains from one sample, sequenced in a study of cytomegalovirus exposure and HLA in healthy donors. Here immunoSEQ multiplex PCR was the method, and the copy in TCRdb shows in-frame clones only, minus some. Its listing shows 90,000 to 130,000 clones. Sequencing was carried out using PBMCs. Source of these receptors: a man between 25 and 39 years old in good health and CMV-seronegative. The CDR3 runs from the conserved cysteine through the conserved F or W. D genes are given only for firm matches.

j_call	d_call	v_call	cdr3_nt	cdr3_aa
TRBJ1-2	NA	TRBV7-2	TGTGCCAGCAGCGTAGGCGGCTATGGCTACACCTTC	CASSVGGYGYTF
TRBJ2-1	TRBD2	TRBV5-1	TGCGCCAGCAGCTTGGGGCTAGCGGGGGGAAACAATGAGCAGTTCTTC	CASSLGLAGGNNEQFF
TRBJ2-5	TRBD2	TRBV29-1	TGCAGCGTTGGTTCTGCGGGGGGGCGGGAGACCCAGTACTTC	CSVGSAGGRETQYF
TRBJ1-2	NA	TRBV2	TGTGCCAGCAGTCCTGACACGAACTATGGCTACACCTTC	CASSPDTNYGYTF
TRBJ2-7	TRBD1	TRBV5-6	TGTGCCAGCAGCCCCCGGACGACAGGGTCCTACGAGCAGTACTTC	CASSPRTTGSYEQYF
TRBJ1-3	NA	TRBV15	TGTGCCACCAGCAGAGGAAGAGCTGGAAACACCATATATTTT	CATSRGRAGNTIYF
TRBJ2-3	TRBD1	TRBV7-3	TGTGCCAGCAGCCCCGATGGACAGGGGACGCAGTATTTT	CASSPDGQGTQYF
TRBJ1-2	NA	TRBV7-2	TGTGCCAGCAGCTTAGCGGGTCGGAGCGCAGGGGGCTACACCTTC	CASSLAGRSAGGYTF
TRBJ2-6	NA	TRBV14	TGTGCCAGCAGCACAATACAGGGCTCTGGGGCCAACGTCCTGACTTTC	CASSTIQGSGANVLTF
TRBJ1-6	TRBD1	TRBV2	TGTGCCAGCGGGGACAGGAGCTCCTATAACTCACCCCTCCACTTT	CASGDRSSYNSPLHF
TRBJ1-2	NA	TRBV19	TGTGCCAGTAGTATCCCAGCGGGATGGGGCTATGGCTACACCTTC	CASSIPAGWGYGYTF
TRBJ2-5	NA	TRBV5-1	TGCGCCAGCAGGGTAGTAGATCGGGAGACCCAGTACTTC	CASRVVDRETQYF
TRBJ1-6	TRBD1	TRBV11-2	TGTGCCAGCAGCTCCCAGGGGGGCGCACCCCTCCACTTT	CASSSQGGAPLHF
TRBJ2-3	TRBD1	TRBV7-6	TGTGCCAGCAGCTTAGGATCGGGACAGGGTTTAACAGATACGCAGTATTTT	CASSLGSGQGLTDTQYF
TRBJ2-1	NA	TRBV4-3	TGCGCCAGCAGCCAAGATGCAGGGGGGAACTACAATGAGCAGTTCTTC	CASSQDAGGNYNEQFF
TRBJ1-1	NA	TRBV28	TGTGCCAGCAGTTCCCCGGCGGGGGCTTTCTTT	CASSSPAGAFF
TRBJ1-2	NA	TRBV10-3	TGTGCCATCCGGGGTACGGTCTATGGCTACACCTTC	CAIRGTVYGYTF
TRBJ1-1	TRBD1	TRBV19	TGTGCCAGTAGTCGACAGGGCGCGACTGAAGCTTTCTTT	CASSRQGATEAFF
TRBJ1-2	NA	TRBV7-9	TGTGCCAGCAGCTTAGGGAGTAACAACTTAGGCTACACCTTC	CASSLGSNNLGYTF
TRBJ1-1	NA	TRBV6-4	TGTGCCAGCAGTCCACAGGGGAACACTGAAGCTTTCTTT	CASSPQGNTEAFF
TRBJ2-3	NA	TRBV19	TGTGCCAGTAGTATAAGGCCTCGGGGAGATACGCAGTATTTT	CASSIRPRGDTQYF
TRBJ2-5	NA	TRBV29-1	TGCAGCGACAAGTACGGCCGGGGGACCCAGTACTTC	CSDKYGRGTQYF
TRBJ2-7	TRBD1	TRBV23-1	TGCGCCTTTTCATGGGTTAAGGGACAGGGCTCCTACGAGCAGTACTTC	CAFSWVKGQGSYEQYF
TRBJ2-1	NA	TRBV5-3	TGTGCCAGAAGGAATACAGGCCGGGGGGCTTTCTTC	CARRNTGRGAFF
TRBJ1-4	NA	TRBV9	TGTGCCAGCAGCGCCACTATGGGGAGTGAAAAACTGTTTTTT	CASSATMGSEKLFF
TRBJ2-6	NA	TRBV27	TGTGCCAGCAGTTTAGGGCAGGGCCGTGGGGCCAACGTCCTGACTTTC	CASSLGQGRGANVLTF
TRBJ1-2	NA	TRBV7-8	TGTGCCAGCAGACCCACCCTAGGGGCTGGCTACACCTTC	CASRPTLGAGYTF
TRBJ1-5	TRBD1	TRBV6-6	TGTGCCAGCAGTCCAGGGGGCGGTCAGCCCCAGCATTTT	CASSPGGGQPQHF
TRBJ1-4	NA	TRBV18	TGTGCCAGCTCACCATTTTCCTCAACTAATGAAAAACTGTTTTTT	CASSPFSSTNEKLFF
TRBJ2-7	NA	TRBV5-1	TGCGCCAGCAGCGCAGGACAGACCTACGAGCAGTACTTC	CASSAGQTYEQYF
TRBJ1-1	TRBD1	TRBV18	TGTGCCAGCTCGCCTCAGCCGGGACAGGGAGGGACTGAAGCTTTCTTT	CASSPQPGQGGTEAFF
TRBJ1-6	TRBD1	TRBV7-6	TGTGCCAGCAGCTTAGCAGGGCCAGGGGGCTCGACACCCCTCCACTTT	CASSLAGPGGSTPLHF
TRBJ2-2	NA	TRBV2	TGTGCCAGCAGCGCCGGGTCACCCCTGATCGGGGAGCTGTTTTTT	CASSAGSPLIGELFF
TRBJ2-5	TRBD2	TRBV2	TGTGCCAGCAGTGAAGATAGCGGGGGGGGCAGGGAGACCCAGTACTTC	CASSEDSGGGRETQYF
TRBJ2-2	NA	TRBV4-1	TGCGCCAGCAGCCTCGAATACAGGGATTCCGGGGAGCTGTTTTTT	CASSLEYRDSGELFF
TRBJ2-3	TRBD1	TRBV6-1	TGTGCCAGCAGTGAAGGACAGGGGGCAGATACGCAGTATTTT	CASSEGQGADTQYF
TRBJ2-5	NA	TRBV27	TGTGCCAGCAGTTTTTCACCCTCTCCAGGGACCCAGTACTTC	CASSFSPSPGTQYF
TRBJ2-4	NA	TRBV4-2	TGTGCCAGCAGCCAAGAAAGTCCGTGGGCGGCCAAAAACATTCAGTACTTC	CASSQESPWAAKNIQYF
TRBJ1-1	TRBD1	TRBV5-6	TGTGCCAGCAGCCCCGACAGGGGATGGAACACTGAAGCTTTCTTT	CASSPDRGWNTEAFF
TRBJ2-7	NA	TRBV7-9	TGTGCCAGCAGCTTAGGCGAGCGGTACTACGAGCAGTACTTC	CASSLGERYYEQYF
TRBJ2-2	TRBD1	TRBV7-6	TGTGCCAGCAGCTCTTTGCCAGATGGACAGGGCTCGAACACCGGGGAGCTGTTTTTT	CASSSLPDGQGSNTGELFF